This T cell receptor beta chain emerged from a study of regulatory T cells in long-lasting Graves disease (TCRdb year 2021). For the study in its entirety: Patients with newly diagnosed Graves' disease had been on antithyroid drugs for under 3 months. This study used TCR sequencing and RNA sequencing of peripheral blood to compare persistent Graves' disease patients against newly diagnosed Graves' disease patients. The study was registered as a clinical trial and conducted in China. A total of 35 or so samples underwent TCR sequencing: around 13 from persistent and approximately 20 from newly diagnosed Graves' disease patients.

What this sample's time point label stands for: newly diagnosed GD, antithyroid drugs for less than 3 months. RNA was extracted from PBMCs in TRIzol for both TCR sequencing and RNA sequencing. The diagnosis of Graves' disease was made according to American Thyroid Association guidelines. Recruitment of patients was carried out at an endocrinology department in Xi'an, China. Each patient gave roughly 10 milliliters of peripheral blood, collected in an EDTA anticoagulant tube. Ficoll Paque Plus density gradient separation was used to isolate PBMCs, and no further T cell sorting was done. RNA quality was checked with an Agilent 2100 Bioanalyzer and agarose gel, and concentration with a NanoDrop 2000. Library generation was performed with multiplex PCR. Instrument used: Illumina HiSeq 4000. CDR3 regions were amplified by Arm-PCR with iRepertoire HTBI primers to construct TCR beta libraries. Before sequencing, the PCR products underwent gel purification. The published analysis was carried out like this. Across samples, 60 to 70 TRBV and 12 to 15 TRBJ segments were identified and used for gene usage analysis of CDR3 amino acid clonotypes. COPE and FqMerger were used to merge the filtered high-quality paired reads into contigs. BLAST was used to align contigs to IMGT TRBV, TRBD and TRBJ reference genes, and CDR3 was defined according to IMGT. Clonotypes above 0.1% frequency were classified as highly expanded clones. Shannon entropy served as the measure of repertoire diversity, while the Gini coefficient captured V-J evenness. A clonotype found in more than one individual was treated as public. TCRdb reprocessing: public reads trimmed at Q25 with fastp, clones called with MiXCR, in-frame beta chains kept. Records with the same CDR3 protein are collapsed into one entry carrying the most frequent genes and DNA. The V and J calls were determined by TCRdb, not by the authors. In all, the sample holds over 450,000 distinct CDR3 sequences, and about 11% of those were seen once. Around 10% of the sample is taken by the ten largest.

V is cut by 6 bases and J by 5 bases, and the space between the germline ends is 14 bases. CDR1 MNHNS and CDR2 SASEGT are derived from the germline V gene. The CDR3 starts with the cysteine, ends with the phenylalanine, and has 13 residues. CDR3 DNA only is kept here, 39 bases in frame from base 1. This clonotype was seen at least ten times. Its antigen is unknown. No base quality information exists; no much larger clone differs at one position. Findings and caveats that apply to the study as a whole: As a limitation, the authors acknowledged that the small sample size may reduce accuracy. Preferential use of TRBV28, TRBJ1-2 and TRBJ2-5 was observed in persistent disease, whereas TRBV20-1 and TRBJ2-1 were favored in newly diagnosed disease. Patients with persistent disease shared more public clonotypes (over 2,500) than newly diagnosed patients did (approximately 1,000). Lower TCR Shannon entropy and fewer highly expanded clones were observed in persistent Graves' disease patients than in newly diagnosed patients, which suggested clonal expansion. Because the primary lesion, thyroid tissue, could not be accessed, the study looked at peripheral blood alone. Sequencing and analysis were limited to the TCR beta chain.

These sequences were also reported in another study, on T cells in Graves' hyperthyroidism and ophthalmopathy. The second study reports: Stable Graves' hyperthyroidism was defined as the absence of progression to ophthalmopathy over 18 months of follow-up. Hyperthyroidism patients were newly diagnosed, with disease duration under 2 months, and aged 18 to 65 years. Patients with uncontrolled infections, other autoimmune diseases, pregnancy or lactation were excluded. Diagnoses were established on the basis of clinical symptoms, serum thyroxine and TRAb, thyroid ultrasound, and orbital computed tomography. The TCR CDR3 was subjected to a first round of RT-PCR using the HTBI primer set and the Qiagen OneStep RT-PCR kit. Most expanded thyroid clonotypes (frequency above 0.001) were also found in blood, which suggests that blood repertoires may mirror thyroid immune responses. A 13 V-J signature model separated ophthalmopathy from stable hyperthyroidism, with roughly 88% sensitivity and 81.08% specificity in cross-validation and 80%/75% in testing. In validation, the model predicted progression to ophthalmopathy with about 71% sensitivity and 72% to 75% specificity, a median of 6.5 months before onset. To identify TCR V-J signatures that set the groups apart, the researchers used a discovery cohort of 90 to 100 patients, made up of roughly 45 with Graves' ophthalmopathy and some 55 with stable Graves' hyperthyroidism. Prospective prediction of ophthalmopathy was tested in an independent validation cohort of some 19 hyperthyroidism patients and 17 patients who later progressed to ophthalmopathy. The roughly 100 discovery patients were divided at random into training and test sets in a 7:3 ratio. In about 6 Graves' hyperthyroidism patients, the study also compared T-cell repertoires from thyroid tissue with T-cell repertoires from blood. After sampling, hyperthyroidism patients received methimazole starting at 30 mg daily, and ophthalmopathy patients received high-dose intravenous methylprednisolone. The libraries were constructed in a second round of multiplex PCR and then size-selected and purified. Sequencing of the libraries was done on an Illumina HiSeq2000 using paired-end 100 bp reads. SOAPnuke was used to process the raw data, throwing out any read that contained adapters or uncalled bases, had a mean Phred below 15, or lacked an exact constant-primer or identifier match. High-quality paired reads were merged using COPE v1.2.5, and each unique nucleotide sequence was defined as a clonotype. Clonotypes were aligned to IMGT TRBV, TRBD and TRBJ reference segments using MiTCR v1.1. Analysis was restricted to V-J combinations with a frequency above 0.0001, which covered approximately 99% of repertoires. A TCS score was defined as the ratio of F50 (clonal expansion) to E x V (chaos), with BLOSUM62-based TCRdist applied between CDR3 peptides within each V-J. Welch's t-statistics and random forest reduced fewer than 600 V-J features to roughly 13, which were used in a naive Bayes classifier (R e1071). Sample size was not statistically predetermined, and blinding of investigators to group allocation was not performed. The paper describes TCR Vbeta CDR3 sequencing of fewer than 150 peripheral blood samples, made up of 43 ophthalmopathy patients, 70 to 75 hyperthyroidism patients and some 17 progressor patients.

The sequence was collected from a woman younger than 45 with Graves disease. Donor details come from another sample of the same person, matched by shared clones. The sample was peripheral blood mononuclear cells (PBMCs), taken at new diagnosis, from a patient treated with antithyroid drugs. Here the chain combines TRBV6-1 and TRBJ2-7; the D gene cannot be resolved reliably. CDR3 region: CASRQTSVDEQYF. The nucleotide sequence is TGTGCCAGCAGACAAACATCGGTTGACGAGCAGTACTTC.